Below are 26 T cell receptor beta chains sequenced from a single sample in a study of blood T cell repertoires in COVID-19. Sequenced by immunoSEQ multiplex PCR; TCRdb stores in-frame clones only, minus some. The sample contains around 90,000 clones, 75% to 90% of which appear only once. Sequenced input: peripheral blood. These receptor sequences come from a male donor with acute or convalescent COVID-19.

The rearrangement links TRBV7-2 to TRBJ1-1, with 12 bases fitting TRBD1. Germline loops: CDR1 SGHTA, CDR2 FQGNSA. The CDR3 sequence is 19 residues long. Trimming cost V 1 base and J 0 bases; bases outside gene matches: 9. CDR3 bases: TGTGCCAGCAGCTTAGTATTTCGGGACAGGGGGCGGCTGAACACTGAAGCTTTCTTT. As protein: CASSLVFRDRGRLNTEAFF.

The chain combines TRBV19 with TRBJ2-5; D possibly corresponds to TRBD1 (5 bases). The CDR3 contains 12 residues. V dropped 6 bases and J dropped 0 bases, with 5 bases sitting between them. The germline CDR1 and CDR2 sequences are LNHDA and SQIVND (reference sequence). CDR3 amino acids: CASRQDQETQYF. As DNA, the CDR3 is TGTGCCAGTAGACAGGACCAAGAGACCCAGTACTTC.

The CDR3 spells CASTRGGSGNTIYF. The CDR3 DNA follows: TGTGCCAGCACCCGAGGGGGCTCTGGAAACACCATATATTTT. V is TRBV2 and J is TRBJ1-3; weak D call: TRBD1 (6 bases). CDR3 length equals 14 residues. V was cut by 7 bases and J by 0 bases, with 10 bases left in between. Germline assignment: CDR1 SNHLY and CDR2 FYNNEI.

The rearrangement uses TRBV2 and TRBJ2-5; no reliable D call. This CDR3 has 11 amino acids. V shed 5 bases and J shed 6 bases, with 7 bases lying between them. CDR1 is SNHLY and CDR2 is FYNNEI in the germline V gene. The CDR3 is CASSTWQTQYF. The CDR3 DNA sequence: TGTGCCAGCAGTACGTGGCAGACCCAGTACTTC.

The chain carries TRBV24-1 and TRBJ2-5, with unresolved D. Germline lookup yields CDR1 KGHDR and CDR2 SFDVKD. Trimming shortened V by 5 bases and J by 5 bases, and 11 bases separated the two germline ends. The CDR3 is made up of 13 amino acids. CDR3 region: CATSAAGLETQYF. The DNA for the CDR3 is TGTGCCACCAGTGCGGCAGGTCTGGAGACCCAGTACTTC.

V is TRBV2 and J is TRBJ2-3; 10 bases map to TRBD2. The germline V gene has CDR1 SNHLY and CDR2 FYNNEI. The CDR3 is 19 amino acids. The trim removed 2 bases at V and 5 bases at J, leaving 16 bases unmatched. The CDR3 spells CASSEPGASGGPKGDTQYF. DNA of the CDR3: TGTGCCAGCAGTGAACCCGGGGCTAGCGGGGGCCCCAAGGGAGATACGCAGTATTTT.

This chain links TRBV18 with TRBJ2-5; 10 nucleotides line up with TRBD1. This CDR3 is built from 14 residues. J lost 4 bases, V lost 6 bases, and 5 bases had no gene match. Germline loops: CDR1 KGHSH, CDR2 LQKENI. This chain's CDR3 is CASSRDRGGETQYF. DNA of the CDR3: TGTGCCAGCTCTCGGGACAGGGGTGGAGAGACCCAGTACTTC.

The chain's CDR3 is CASSESQGYGYTF. CDR3 in DNA: TGTGCCAGCAGTGAATCCCAGGGCTATGGCTACACCTTC. The chain links TRBV2 to TRBJ1-2; D is possibly TRBD1 (5 bases). The CDR3 contains 13 residues. The V end was cut by 2 bases, the J end by 4 bases, with 8 bases between. The V gene's germline CDR1 is SNHLY and CDR2 FYNNEI.

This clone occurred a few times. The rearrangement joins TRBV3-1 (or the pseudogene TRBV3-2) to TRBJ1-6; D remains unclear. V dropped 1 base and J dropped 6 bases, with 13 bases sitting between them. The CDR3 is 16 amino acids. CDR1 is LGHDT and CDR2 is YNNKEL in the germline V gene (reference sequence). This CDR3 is CASSQVPGLSNSPLHF. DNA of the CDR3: TGTGCCAGCAGCCAAGTCCCGGGTTTGAGTAATTCACCCCTCCACTTT.

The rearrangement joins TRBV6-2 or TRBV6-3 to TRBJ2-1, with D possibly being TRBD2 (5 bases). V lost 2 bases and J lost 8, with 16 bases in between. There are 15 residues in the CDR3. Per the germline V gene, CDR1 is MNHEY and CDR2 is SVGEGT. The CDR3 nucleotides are TGTGCCAGCAGTTACCTTGCCACTAGGGCAGATGAGCAGTTCTTC. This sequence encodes CASSYLATRADEQFF.

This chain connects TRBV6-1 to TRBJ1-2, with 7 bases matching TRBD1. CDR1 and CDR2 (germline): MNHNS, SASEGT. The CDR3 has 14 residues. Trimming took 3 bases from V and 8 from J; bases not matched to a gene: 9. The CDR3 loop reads CASSDLTGSGGYTF. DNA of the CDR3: TGTGCCAGCAGTGACCTGACAGGGTCTGGCGGCTACACCTTC.

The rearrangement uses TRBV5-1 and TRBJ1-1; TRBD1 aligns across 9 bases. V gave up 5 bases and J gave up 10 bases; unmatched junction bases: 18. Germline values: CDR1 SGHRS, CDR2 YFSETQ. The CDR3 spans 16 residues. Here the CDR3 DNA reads TGCGCCAGCAGGCCCGGGTACGGACAGGGGACACTAGGAGCTTTCTTT. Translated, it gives CASRPGYGQGTLGAFF.

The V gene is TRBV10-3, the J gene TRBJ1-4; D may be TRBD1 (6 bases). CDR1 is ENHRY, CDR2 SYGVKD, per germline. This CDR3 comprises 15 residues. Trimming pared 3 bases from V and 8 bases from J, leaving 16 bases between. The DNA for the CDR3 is TGTGCCATCAGTGACCCCCAACAGGGAGCGGAAAAACTGTTTTTT. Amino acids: CAISDPQQGAEKLFF.

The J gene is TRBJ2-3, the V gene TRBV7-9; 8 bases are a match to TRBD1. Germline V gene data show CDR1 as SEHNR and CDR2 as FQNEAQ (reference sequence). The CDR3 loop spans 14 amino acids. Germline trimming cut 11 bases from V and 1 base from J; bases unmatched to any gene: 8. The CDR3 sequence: CAESGGVGTDTQYF. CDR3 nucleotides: TGTGCCGAGTCAGGGGGCGTTGGCACAGATACGCAGTATTTT.

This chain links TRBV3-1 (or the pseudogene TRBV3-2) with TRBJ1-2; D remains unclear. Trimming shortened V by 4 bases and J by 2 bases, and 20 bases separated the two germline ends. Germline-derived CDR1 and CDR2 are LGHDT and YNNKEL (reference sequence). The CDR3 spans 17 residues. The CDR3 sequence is CASSLRGGTAKNYGYTF. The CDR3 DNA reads TGTGCCAGCAGCCTCCGAGGAGGCACTGCCAAAAACTATGGCTACACCTTC.

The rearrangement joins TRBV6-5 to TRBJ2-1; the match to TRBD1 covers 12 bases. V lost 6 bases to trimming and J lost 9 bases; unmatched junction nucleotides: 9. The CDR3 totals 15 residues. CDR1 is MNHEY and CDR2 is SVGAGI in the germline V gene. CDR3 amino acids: CASSPGQGAVGEQFF. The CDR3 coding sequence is TGTGCCAGCAGCCCGGGACAGGGGGCGGTGGGTGAGCAGTTCTTC.

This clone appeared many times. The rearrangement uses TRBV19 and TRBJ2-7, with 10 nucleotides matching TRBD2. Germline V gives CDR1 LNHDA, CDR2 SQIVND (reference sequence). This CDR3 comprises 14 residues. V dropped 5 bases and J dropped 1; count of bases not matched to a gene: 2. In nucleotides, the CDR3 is TGTGCCAGTAGTGTAGCGGGGGGATCCTACGAGCAGTACTTC. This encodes CASSVAGGSYEQYF.

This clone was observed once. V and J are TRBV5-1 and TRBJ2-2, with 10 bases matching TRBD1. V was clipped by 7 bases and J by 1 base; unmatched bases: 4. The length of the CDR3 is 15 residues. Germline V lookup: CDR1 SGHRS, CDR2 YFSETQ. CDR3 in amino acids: CASGTGVLNTGELFF. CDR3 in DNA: TGCGCCAGCGGGACAGGGGTCCTGAACACCGGGGAGCTGTTTTTT.

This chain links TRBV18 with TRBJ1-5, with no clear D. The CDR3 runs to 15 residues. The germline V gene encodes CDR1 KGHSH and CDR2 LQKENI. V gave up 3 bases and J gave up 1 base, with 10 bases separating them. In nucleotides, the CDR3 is TGTGCCAGCTCACCCCCTCCAGGAAGCAATCAGCCCCAGCATTTT. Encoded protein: CASSPPPGSNQPQHF.

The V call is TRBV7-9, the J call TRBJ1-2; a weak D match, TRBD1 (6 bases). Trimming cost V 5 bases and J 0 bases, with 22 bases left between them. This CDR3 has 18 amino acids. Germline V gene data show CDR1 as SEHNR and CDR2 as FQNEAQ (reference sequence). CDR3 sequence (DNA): TGTGCCAGCAGCCCGGGGGGGCGGAGCGAAAGAACTAACTATGGCTACACCTTC. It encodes CASSPGGRSERTNYGYTF.

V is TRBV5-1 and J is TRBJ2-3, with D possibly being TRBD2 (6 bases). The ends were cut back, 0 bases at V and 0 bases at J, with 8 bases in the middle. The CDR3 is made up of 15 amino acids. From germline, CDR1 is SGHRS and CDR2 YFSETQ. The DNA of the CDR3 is TGCGCCAGCAGCTTGGATGGGACTAGCACAGATACGCAGTATTTT. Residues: CASSLDGTSTDTQYF.

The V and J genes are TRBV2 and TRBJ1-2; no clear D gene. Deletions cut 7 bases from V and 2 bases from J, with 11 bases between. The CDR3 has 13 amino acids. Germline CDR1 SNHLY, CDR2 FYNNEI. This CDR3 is CASIGQENYGYTF. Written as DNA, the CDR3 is TGTGCCAGCATTGGTCAGGAAAACTATGGCTACACCTTC.

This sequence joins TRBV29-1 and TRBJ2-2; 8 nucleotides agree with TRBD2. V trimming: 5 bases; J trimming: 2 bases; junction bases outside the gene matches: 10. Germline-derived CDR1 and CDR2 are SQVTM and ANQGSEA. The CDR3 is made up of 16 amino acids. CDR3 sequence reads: CSVTRRGGRNTGELFF. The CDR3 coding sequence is TGCAGCGTTACCCGCCGCGGGGGGAGAAACACCGGGGAGCTGTTTTTT.

CDR3 in DNA: TGCAGCGCCCTTAGACAGGGCGATGACATTCAGTACTTC. Translating it yields CSALRQGDDIQYF. The rearrangement joins TRBV29-1 to TRBJ2-4; 7 bases align to TRBD1. The CDR3 has 13 amino acids. J gave up 8 bases and V 7 bases, and 11 bases lay outside the gene matches. Germline values: CDR1 SQVTM, CDR2 ANQGSEA. The complete variable domain, with remaining parts taken from reference TRBV29-1 and TRBJ2-4, reads SAVISQKPSRDICQRGTSLTIQCQVDSQVTMMFWYRQQPGQSLTLIATANQGSEATYESGFVIDKFPISRPNLTFSTLTVSNMSPEDSSIYLCSALRQGDDIQYFGAGTRLSVL.

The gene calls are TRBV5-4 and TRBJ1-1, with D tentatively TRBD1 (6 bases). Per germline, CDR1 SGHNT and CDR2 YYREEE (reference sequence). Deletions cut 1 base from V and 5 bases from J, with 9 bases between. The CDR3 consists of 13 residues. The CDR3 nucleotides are TGTGCCAGCAGCTTGACAGGGACAACTGAAGCTTTCTTT. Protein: CASSLTGTTEAFF. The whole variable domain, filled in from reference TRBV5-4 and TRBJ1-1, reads ETGVTQSPTHLIKTRGQQVTLRCSSQSGHNTVSWYQQALGQGPQFIFQYYREEENGRGNFPPRFSGLQFPNYSSELNVNALELDDSALYLCASSLTGTTEAFFGQGTRLTVV.

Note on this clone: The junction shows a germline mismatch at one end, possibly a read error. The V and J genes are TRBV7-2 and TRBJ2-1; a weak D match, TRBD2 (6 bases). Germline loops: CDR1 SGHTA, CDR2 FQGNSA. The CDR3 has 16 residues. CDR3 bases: TGTGCCAGCGCCGACCGACTAGTTTCGTCCTCCAATGAGCAGTTCTTC. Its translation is CASADRLVSSSNEQFF. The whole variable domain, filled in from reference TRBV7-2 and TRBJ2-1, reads GAGVSQSPSNKVTEKGKDVELRCDPISGHTALYWYRQSLGQGLEFLIYFQGNSAPDKSGLPSDRFSAERTGGSVSTLTIQRTQQEDSAVYLCASADRLVSSSNEQFFGPGTRLTVL.